The entry below describes one TCR beta chain. This sample stems from a study of CD8 T cells in Susac syndrome. The germline V and J ends were trimmed by 5 bases and 8 bases, with 13 bases remaining between them. The germline V gene encodes CDR1 MDHEN and CDR2 SYDVKM. The CDR3 totals 14 residues. With random hexamers, reverse transcription was performed on 0.5 to 1 ug of RNA. MiXCR, run by TCRdb on the immunoSEQ multiplex PCR reads, gives a single entry per CDR3 protein. Of about 69,000 distinct CDR3 sequences listed, approximately 95% are singletons. The clonotype originates from a human donor in good health. The sequenced sample was CD8+ T cells from PBMCs. V gene TRBV28 combines with J gene TRBJ1-6; D is ambiguous. Here the CDR3 DNA reads TGTGCCAGCAGTCCGGGCCCCGGGGATTCACCCCTCCACTTT. Protein product: CASSPGPGDSPLHF.